The 16 T cell receptor beta chains listed next were all sequenced from one sample in a study of STAT3 mutations in large granular lymphocyte leukemia. Findings of the study overall: Every T-cell large granular lymphocyte leukemia patient had at least one immunodominant TCR beta clonotype.

Measured with immunoSEQ multiplex PCR; TCRdb has only the in-frame clones, and not every one. Here the sample spans about 16,000 clones, 84% being singletons. No antigen has been identified for these receptors. Sample: peripheral blood mononuclear cells. Source of these receptors: a man aged 50 to 59 with T-cell large granular lymphocyte leukemia. Some clones in this sample may be carry-over from other donors' samples.

The chain links TRBV14 to TRBJ2-7; 7 nucleotides match TRBD2. CDR3 size: 12 residues. V shed 8 bases, J shed 4 bases, and the junction held 5 bases outside the gene matches. Germline CDR1 reads SGHDN; CDR2 reads FVKESK. CDR3 in amino acids: CASAGVGYEQYF. CDR3 in DNA: TGTGCCAGCGCGGGGGTTGGGTACGAGCAGTACTTC.

The V gene is TRBV19, the J gene TRBJ2-7; a weak D match, TRBD2 (7 bases). V was shortened by 5 bases and J by 2 bases, with 22 bases between the two germline ends. Germline CDR1 reads LNHDA; CDR2 reads SQIVND (reference sequence). The CDR3 is made up of 17 amino acids. The CDR3 is CASSPEGGVIPPYEQYF. In nucleotides, the CDR3 is TGTGCCAGTAGTCCCGAAGGGGGGGTCATACCCCCCTACGAGCAGTACTTC.

V gene TRBV7-6 combines with J gene TRBJ2-5; D unclear. CDR1 is SGHVS, CDR2 FNYEAQ, per germline. V was pared by 4 bases and J by 5 bases, with 11 bases between. The CDR3 has 13 residues. The chain's CDR3 is CASSSAGWETQYF. CDR3 DNA sequence: TGTGCCAGCAGCTCCGCTGGGTGGGAGACCCAGTACTTC. Combining the CDR3 with reference TRBV7-6 and TRBJ2-5 gives the whole variable domain GAGVSQSPRYKVTKRGQDVALRCDPISGHVSLYWYRQALGQGPEFLTYFNYEAQQDKSGLPNDRFSAERPEGSISTLTIQRTEQRDSAMYRCASSSAGWETQYFGPGTRLLVL.

The V gene is TRBV5-1, the J gene TRBJ1-5, with TRBD1 as a possible D gene (6 bases). Trimming pared 4 bases from V and 8 bases from J, leaving 16 bases between. This CDR3 spans 14 amino acids. Per germline, CDR1 SGHRS and CDR2 YFSETQ. The CDR3 bases are TGCGCCAGCAGCCCTGGGGGCCCATCGGAGCCCCAGCATTTT. Its translation: CASSPGGPSEPQHF. Filled out from reference TRBV5-1 and TRBJ1-5, the complete variable domain reads KAGVTQTPRYLIKTRGQQVTLSCSPISGHRSVSWYQQTPGQGLQFLFEYFSETQRNKGNFPGRFSGRQFSNSRSEMNVSTLELGDSALYLCASSPGGPSEPQHFGDGTRLSIL.

This clone counts as medium-sized. The chain is built from TRBV6-5 and TRBJ2-7; D is unresolved. The CDR3 totals 11 residues. Germline V CDR1 and CDR2: MNHEY, SVGAGI. Between the trimmed V and J ends, which lost 0 bases and 6 bases, there was a span of 3 bases. The DNA of the CDR3 is TGTGCCAGCAGTTACTCTACCGAGCAGTACTTC. It yields the protein CASSYSTEQYF.

This chain uses TRBV14 with TRBJ2-2, with 10 bases aligning to TRBD2. The V segment lost 6 bases and the J segment 4 bases; nucleotides outside the gene matches: 11. The CDR3 totals 17 residues. Germline V gene sequence: CDR1 SGHDN, CDR2 FVKESK. CDR3 nucleotides: TGTGCCAGCAGTGGAGGTTCTAGCGGGAGAATCACCGGGGAGCTGTTTTTT. This encodes CASSGGSSGRITGELFF.

The genes are TRBV5-8 and TRBJ1-2, with 7 bases fitting TRBD1. After removal of 2 bases from V and 2 bases from J, the junction contained 3 bases not matched to a gene. Germline loops: CDR1 SGHTS, CDR2 YDEGEE. This CDR3 spans 14 amino acids. CDR3 nucleotide sequence: TGTGCCAGCAGCTTACAGGGGACCAACTATGGCTACACCTTC. This translates into CASSLQGTNYGYTF. Filled out from reference TRBV5-8 and TRBJ1-2, the complete variable domain reads EAGVTQSPTHLIKTRGQQATLRCSPISGHTSVYWYQQALGLGLQFLLWYDEGEERNRGNFPPRFSGRQFPNYSSELNVNALELEDSALYLCASSLQGTNYGYTFGSGTRLTVV.

The genes are TRBV28 and TRBJ1-4; D is unresolved. Germline lookup yields CDR1 MDHEN and CDR2 SYDVKM. The ends were cut back, 5 bases at V and 3 bases at J, with 4 bases in the middle. The CDR3 consists of 12 residues. CDR3 amino acids: CASSEPNEKLFF. The CDR3 DNA reads TGTGCCAGCAGTGAACCTAATGAAAAACTGTTTTTT.

V is TRBV2 and J is TRBJ2-5; D gene uncertain. The CDR3 is 14 amino acids. The germline V gene encodes CDR1 SNHLY and CDR2 FYNNEI. V shed 8 bases and J shed 5 bases, with 18 bases lying between them. Written as DNA, the CDR3 is TGTGCCAGCCTGGGAAGGTCGAGATCGGAGACCCAGTACTTC. Protein sequence: CASLGRSRSETQYF.

This clone is a singleton in its sample. The chain uses TRBV5-1 and TRBJ2-7; tentatively, D is TRBD1 or TRBD2 (7 bases each). Germline assignment: CDR1 SGHRS and CDR2 YFSETQ. This CDR3 has 13 amino acids. V was pared by 5 bases and J by 3 bases, with 12 bases between. The CDR3 region is CASSTGEGYEQYF. CDR3 sequence (DNA): TGCGCCAGCAGTACAGGGGAGGGCTACGAGCAGTACTTC. The full variable domain, with the rest looked up from reference TRBV5-1 and TRBJ2-7, is KAGVTQTPRYLIKTRGQQVTLSCSPISGHRSVSWYQQTPGQGLQFLFEYFSETQRNKGNFPGRFSGRQFSNSRSEMNVSTLELGDSALYLCASSTGEGYEQYFGPGTRLTVT.

This clone was counted once. This rearrangement joins TRBV7-2 to TRBJ2-7, with TRBD2 matching over 7 bases. The CDR3 contains 15 residues. Germline CDR1 is SGHTA and CDR2 is FQGNSA. The V segment lost 0 bases and the J segment 0 bases; nucleotides outside the gene matches: 2. The CDR3 loop is CASSLARTSSYEQYF. The CDR3 DNA sequence: TGTGCCAGCAGCTTAGCCCGGACTAGCTCCTACGAGCAGTACTTC. The complete variable domain, with remaining parts taken from reference TRBV7-2 and TRBJ2-7, reads GAGVSQSPSNKVTEKGKDVELRCDPISGHTALYWYRQSLGQGLEFLIYFQGNSAPDKSGLPSDRFSAERTGGSVSTLTIQRTQQEDSAVYLCASSLARTSSYEQYFGPGTRLTVT.

The chain links TRBV6-6 to TRBJ2-5; D perhaps matches TRBD1 (5 bases). V was clipped by 2 bases and J by 0 bases, with 7 bases between them. The CDR3 is made up of 14 amino acids. Germline CDR1 MNHNY, CDR2 SVGAGI (reference sequence). The CDR3 DNA follows: TGTGCCAGCAGTTACCGACAGTACCAAGAGACCCAGTACTTC. Translation gives CASSYRQYQETQYF.

The chain joins TRBV19 to TRBJ2-6; D gene unclear. Trimming shortened V by 2 bases and J by 0 bases, and 5 bases separated the two germline ends. This CDR3 is built from 15 residues. Looked up from germline, CDR1 is LNHDA and CDR2 is SQIVND (reference sequence). This CDR3 reads CASSIIYSGANVLTF. The CDR3 region has the DNA TGTGCCAGTAGTATAATCTACTCTGGGGCCAACGTCCTGACTTTC.

The chain joins TRBV27 to TRBJ1-3; tentatively, D is TRBD1 (5 bases). V lost 9 bases and J 4 bases, leaving 16 bases between the germline ends. Germline CDR1 MNHEY, CDR2 SMNVEV (reference sequence). The CDR3 is 14 amino acids. The CDR3 loop is CASSKAGRGNTIYF. The CDR3 bases are TGTGCCAGTTCGAAGGCAGGGAGGGGAAACACCATATATTTT.

The rearrangement links TRBV5-4 to TRBJ2-7; a possible D gene is TRBD1 (6 bases). The germline V gene encodes CDR1 SGHNT and CDR2 YYREEE (reference sequence). Trimming removed 4 bases at V and 5 bases at J, with 10 bases between. This CDR3 region has 12 residues. The CDR3 bases are TGTGCCAGCAGCCTAACAGGGCACGAGCAGTACTTC. It yields the protein CASSLTGHEQYF.

Concerning this clone: This CDR3 is also generated by other DNA sequences in the sample. The V call is TRBV9, the J call TRBJ2-7; tentatively, D is TRBD1 or TRBD2 (6 bases each). The germline gives CDR1 SGDLS, CDR2 YYNGEE. CDR3 length: 13 amino acids. V was pared by 2 bases and J by 2 bases, with 8 bases between. The CDR3 here is CASSVEGAYEQYF. CDR3 nucleotide sequence: TGTGCCAGCAGCGTGGAGGGGGCCTACGAGCAGTACTTC. The complete variable domain, with remaining parts taken from reference TRBV9 and TRBJ2-7, reads DSGVTQTPKHLITATGQRVTLRCSPRSGDLSVYWYQQSLDQGLQFLIQYYNGEERAKGNILERFSAQQFPDLHSELNLSSLELGDSALYFCASSVEGAYEQYFGPGTRLTVT.